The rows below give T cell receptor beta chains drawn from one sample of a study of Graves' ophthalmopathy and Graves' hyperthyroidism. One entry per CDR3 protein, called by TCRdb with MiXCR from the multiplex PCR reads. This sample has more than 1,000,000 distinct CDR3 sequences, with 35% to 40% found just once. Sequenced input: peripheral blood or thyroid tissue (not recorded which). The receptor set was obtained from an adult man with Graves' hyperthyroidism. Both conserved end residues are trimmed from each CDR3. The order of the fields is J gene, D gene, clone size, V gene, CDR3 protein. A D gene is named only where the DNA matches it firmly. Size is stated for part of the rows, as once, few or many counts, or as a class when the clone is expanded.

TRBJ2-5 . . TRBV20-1 SARATGYQY
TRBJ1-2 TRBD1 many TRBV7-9 ASSSDRDGYGYT
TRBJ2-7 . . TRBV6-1 ASSTQGIPYEQY
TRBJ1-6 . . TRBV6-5 ASSYSGPNNSPLH
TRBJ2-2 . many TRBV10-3 AGRDSDTGELF
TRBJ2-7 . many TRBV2 ASSDTQPYEQY
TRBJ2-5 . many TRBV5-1 ATKAFGQETQY
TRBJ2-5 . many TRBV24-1 ATSDSQVYQETQY
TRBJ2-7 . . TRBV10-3 AISFEGVRYEQY
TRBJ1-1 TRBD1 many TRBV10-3 AISEPGDRDEAF
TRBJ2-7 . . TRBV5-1 ASSHQLGYEQY
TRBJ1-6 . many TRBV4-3 ASSSRVSVNSPLH
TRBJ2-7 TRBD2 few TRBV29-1 SVERLAGYEQY
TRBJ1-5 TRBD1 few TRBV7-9 ASGPGTGLEPQH
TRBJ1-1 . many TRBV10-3 AIIKAMNTEAF
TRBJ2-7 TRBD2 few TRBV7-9 ASSSASGGYTYEQY
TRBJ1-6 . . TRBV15 ATSSLGLDSPLH
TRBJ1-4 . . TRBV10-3 ASSYVTGTEKLF